This T cell receptor beta chain comes out of a study of T cell changes during pregnancy in multiple sclerosis. Generated by immunoSEQ multiplex PCR, the TCRdb table keeps only in-frame clones and is missing some. This table has 130,000 or so clones, approximately 95% appearing once. The germline gives CDR1 LGHNA, CDR2 YNFKEQ. V trimming: 4 bases; J trimming: 2 bases; junction bases outside the gene matches: 3. The CDR3 contains 16 residues. Sequenced here: peripheral blood, sampled before pregnancy. This chain connects TRBV4-2 to TRBJ2-3; 13 bases are a match to TRBD2. This clonotype was sampled from a female donor with multiple sclerosis, enrolled in a pregnancy study. As DNA, the CDR3 is TGTGCCAGCAGCCCGGGGACTAGCGGGGACACAGATACGCAGTATTTT. Translation gives CASSPGTSGDTDTQYF.